This entry concerns a single T cell receptor beta chain. Its antigen is undetermined. This record comes from a study of T cells expressing NK-cell markers. Notes on the study in general: The study found these clonotypes also leading the CD3+CD56-NKG2C+ fraction in several donors.

Germline V gene data show CDR1 as KGHSH and CDR2 as LQKENI. This CDR3 spans 17 amino acids. Generation of TCR beta cDNA was performed by 5'RACE template switching incorporating UMIs. No DNA is given; TCRdb re-called the 5' RACE reads and lists each CDR3 protein once. This listing includes roughly 280,000 distinct CDR3 sequences. The TCR was taken from a man younger than 30 in good health. Sequences were obtained from blood T cells: a sorted CD56 or NKG2C T cell subset, CD4+ or CD8+ T cells, or bulk PBMC T cells (not recorded which). The V call is TRBV18, the J call TRBJ2-1; TCRdb reports TRBD2, a call that lacks DNA to check it against. This CDR3 is CASSPGLAGGKVYEQFF.